These 17 T cell receptor beta chains came from one sample sequenced in a study of T cell responses to AZD1222 COVID-19 vaccine. Sequencing was performed with immunoSEQ multiplex PCR; in TCRdb, only in-frame clones are kept and a portion is missing. This sample has fewer than 110,000 clones, with roughly 90% found just once. The material was peripheral blood, obtained on day 0 of AZD1222 vaccination. These receptors were taken from an adult in good health.

The gene calls are TRBV10-3 and TRBJ2-3, with 9 bases aligning to TRBD2. The CDR3 length is 14 residues. In germline, CDR1 is ENHRY, CDR2 SYGVKD. Trimming took 11 bases from V and 6 from J; bases not matched to a gene: 12. The CDR3 loop is CASKASGDLDTQYF. Written as DNA, the CDR3 is TGTGCCTCTAAGGCTAGCGGGGATTTGGATACGCAGTATTTT.

This rearrangement joins TRBV3-1 (or the pseudogene TRBV3-2) to TRBJ1-2, with 7 nucleotides matching TRBD1. The CDR3 length is 15 residues. Germline lookup yields CDR1 LGHDT and CDR2 YNNKEL (reference sequence). With V trimmed by 1 base and J by 6 bases, 8 bases remained unmatched. Here the CDR3 reads CASSQGGQVTDGYTF. Here the CDR3 DNA reads TGTGCCAGCAGCCAAGGTGGACAGGTAACGGATGGCTACACCTTC.

J is TRBJ1-2 and V is TRBV4-3; TRBD1 agrees at 8 bases. V trimming: 0 bases; J trimming: 7 bases; junction bases outside the gene matches: 7. This CDR3 has 15 residues. The germline V gene has CDR1 LGHNA and CDR2 YSLEER. The CDR3 region has the DNA TGCGCCAGCAGCCAAGATAGGTCAGGGGGCCTTGGCTACACCTTC. Translating it yields CASSQDRSGGLGYTF.

This rearrangement joins TRBV7-9 to TRBJ2-3, with no clear D. V shed 3 bases and J shed 6 bases, with 7 bases lying between them. Germline-derived CDR1 and CDR2 are SEHNR and FQNEAQ (reference sequence). The CDR3 is 12 amino acids. This CDR3 is CASSFSGDTQYF. CDR3 bases: TGTGCCAGCAGCTTCTCGGGTGATACGCAGTATTTT.

The genes are TRBV14 and TRBJ1-2; D gene ambiguous. Germline CDR1 SGHDN, CDR2 FVKESK. CDR3 length equals 12 residues. V dropped 4 bases and J dropped 5 bases, with 8 bases sitting between them. The CDR3 reads CASSRRLYGYTF. The DNA of the CDR3 is TGTGCCAGCAGCCGCCGATTATATGGCTACACCTTC. Looking up the rest from reference TRBV14 and TRBJ1-2 gives the full variable domain: EAGVTQFPSHSVIEKGQTVTLRCDPISGHDNLYWYRRVMGKEIKFLLHFVKESKQDESGMPNNRFLAERTGGTYSTLKVQPAELEDSGVYFCASSRRLYGYTFGSGTRLTVV.

This clone was observed a handful of times. The chain is built from TRBV28 and TRBJ1-3; unclear D gene. Trimming pared 10 bases from V and 0 bases from J, leaving 10 bases between. The CDR3 length is 13 residues. Germline assignment: CDR1 MDHEN and CDR2 SYDVKM. CDR3 in amino acids: CAILPPSGNTIYF. The CDR3 nucleotides read TGTGCCATCCTTCCCCCCTCTGGAAACACCATATATTTT.

The CDR3 DNA sequence: TGTGCCAGCAGTATGCTGGACTACGAGCAGTACTTC. Protein: CASSMLDYEQYF. This sequence joins TRBV6-5 and TRBJ2-7; no clear D. V lost 5 bases to trimming and J lost 3 bases, with 8 bases between them. The CDR3 is made up of 12 amino acids. Germline-derived CDR1 and CDR2 are MNHEY and SVGAGI.

The chain recombines TRBV7-2 with TRBJ2-1; possible D gene TRBD2, 6 bases. Trimming removed 1 base at V and 6 bases at J, with 13 bases between. Germline loops: CDR1 SGHTA, CDR2 FQGNSA. The CDR3 is 15 amino acids. The CDR3 sequence is CASSLGDFPSNEQFF. Here the CDR3 DNA reads TGTGCCAGCAGCTTAGGGGACTTCCCGTCCAATGAGCAGTTCTTC.

The V and J genes are TRBV29-1 and TRBJ2-1; 13 bases line up with TRBD2. The CDR3 loop spans 16 amino acids. The J segment lost 0 bases and the V segment lost 6 bases, leaving 5 bases of the junction unmatched. Germline loops: CDR1 SQVTM, CDR2 ANQGSEA. The CDR3 sequence: CSVGLAGASSYNEQFF. As DNA, the CDR3 is TGCAGCGTAGGACTAGCGGGGGCGAGCTCCTACAATGAGCAGTTCTTC.

The chain couples TRBV6-2 or TRBV6-3 to TRBJ2-7; 7 bases match TRBD1. The CDR3 loop spans 14 amino acids. V lost 5 bases, J lost 4 bases, and 8 bases stayed unmatched. Germline lookup yields CDR1 MNHEY and CDR2 SVGEGT. The DNA for the CDR3 is TGTGCCAGCAGTGTACAGGGGAACCGTTACGAGCAGTACTTC. Its translation is CASSVQGNRYEQYF.

V and J are TRBV27 and TRBJ2-3; 15 bases are a match to TRBD2. CDR1 and CDR2 from the germline V gene are MNHEY and SMNVEV (reference sequence). After removal of 5 bases from V and 7 bases from J, the junction contained 7 bases not matched to a gene. The CDR3 runs 16 residues. The DNA of the CDR3 is TGTGCCAGCAGTCTTAAGGGACTAGCGGGGGGTCATACGCAGTATTTT. Translation gives CASSLKGLAGGHTQYF.

Only one count was recorded for this clone. V and J are TRBV19 and TRBJ2-1, with 7 bases matching TRBD2. With 8 bases clipped from V and 6 bases from J, the junction kept 10 bases outside the gene matches. Germline V gives CDR1 LNHDA, CDR2 SQIVND (reference sequence). CDR3 length: 14 residues. The CDR3 bases are TGTGCCAGTGCCAGCGGGACCCCTTTCAATGAGCAGTTCTTC. This codes for CASASGTPFNEQFF. The full variable domain, in which reference TRBV19 and TRBJ2-1 provide the parts outside the CDR3, is DGGITQSPKYLFRKEGQNVTLSCEQNLNHDAMYWYRQDPGQGLRLIYYSQIVNDFQKGDIAEGYSVSREKKESFPLTVTSAQKNPTAFYLCASASGTPFNEQFFGPGTRLTVL.

This clone appeared a single time. J is TRBJ2-2 and V is TRBV5-4; 11 bases agree with TRBD2. The V segment lost 0 bases and the J segment 4 bases; nucleotides outside the gene matches: 14. This CDR3 is 20 amino acids long. Germline-derived CDR1 and CDR2 are SGHNT and YYREEE (reference sequence). The CDR3 is CASSLDVGGLAGGGTGELFF. The CDR3 DNA reads as TGTGCCAGCAGCTTGGATGTAGGGGGGCTAGCGGGAGGTGGCACCGGGGAGCTGTTTTTT.

The chain carries TRBV5-4 and TRBJ2-1; no definite D call. Germline CDR1 is SGHNT and CDR2 is YYREEE (reference sequence). V was clipped by 2 bases and J by 2 bases, with 5 bases between them. CDR3 size: 13 residues. Written as DNA, the CDR3 is TGTGCCAGCAGCTTTGGGGCCTACAATGAGCAGTTCTTC. This encodes CASSFGAYNEQFF. The full variable domain, its missing parts supplied by reference TRBV5-4 and TRBJ2-1, is ETGVTQSPTHLIKTRGQQVTLRCSSQSGHNTVSWYQQALGQGPQFIFQYYREEENGRGNFPPRFSGLQFPNYSSELNVNALELDDSALYLCASSFGAYNEQFFGPGTRLTVL.

The chain joins TRBV5-1 to TRBJ2-3; no firm D call. Per the germline V gene, CDR1 is SGHRS and CDR2 is YFSETQ. Trimming took 0 bases from V and 2 from J, leaving 10 bases between them. The CDR3 extends over 15 amino acids. The CDR3 reads CASSLAEIDTDTQYF. The CDR3 DNA reads as TGCGCCAGCAGCTTGGCCGAGATTGACACAGATACGCAGTATTTT.

This rearrangement joins TRBV28 to TRBJ2-2; 7 bases align to TRBD1. Germline CDR1 reads MDHEN; CDR2 reads SYDVKM. The junction had 13 bases not matched to a gene; V was cut back by 8 bases and J by 4 bases. The CDR3 runs 16 residues. CDR3 sequence: CASGLRQGSITGELFF. In nucleotides, the CDR3 is TGTGCCAGCGGCCTTCGACAGGGTTCAATCACCGGGGAGCTGTTTTTT.

This clone was counted once. The chain carries TRBV28 and TRBJ2-1, with 14 bases aligning to TRBD2. After removal of 5 bases from V and 7 bases from J, the junction contained 7 bases not matched to a gene. The germline V gene encodes CDR1 MDHEN and CDR2 SYDVKM. This CDR3 region has 16 residues. CDR3 loop: CASSPRLAGGVNEQFF. The CDR3 region has the DNA TGTGCCAGCAGTCCGAGACTAGCGGGAGGGGTTAATGAGCAGTTCTTC.